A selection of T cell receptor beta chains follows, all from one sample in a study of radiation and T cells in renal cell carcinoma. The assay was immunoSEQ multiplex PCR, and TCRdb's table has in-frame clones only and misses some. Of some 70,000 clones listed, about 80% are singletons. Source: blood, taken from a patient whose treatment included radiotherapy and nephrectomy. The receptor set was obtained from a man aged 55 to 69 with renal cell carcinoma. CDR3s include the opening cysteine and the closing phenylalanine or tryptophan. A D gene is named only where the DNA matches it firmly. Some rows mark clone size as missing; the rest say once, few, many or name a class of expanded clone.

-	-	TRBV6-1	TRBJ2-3	TGTGCCAGCGCTTGGCGGACTAGCACAGATACGCAGTATTTT	CASAWRTSTDTQYF
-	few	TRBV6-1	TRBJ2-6	TGTGCCAGCAGTGAAGCCTCCAGGGTTGGTGGGGCCAACGTCCTGACTTTC	CASSEASRVGGANVLTF
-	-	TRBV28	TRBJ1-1	TGTGCCAGCAGCCGGCCTGGATCACGAGGTGGGGCTTTCTTT	CASSRPGSRGGAFF
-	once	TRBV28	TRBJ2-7	TGTGCCAGCAGCCCGGGCCCCCCCCGGGTCTACGAGCAGTACTTC	CASSPGPPRVYEQYF
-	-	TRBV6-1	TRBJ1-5	TGTGCCAGCAACCCTGGGCCCTCTATGAGGGATACGCAGCATTTT	CASNPGPSMRDTQHF
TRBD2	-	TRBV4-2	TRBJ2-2	TGTGCCAGCAGCCGACTAGCGGGAGACACCGGGGAGCTGTTTTTT	CASSRLAGDTGELFF
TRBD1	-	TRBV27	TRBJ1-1	TGTGCCAGCAGTTTAGACAGGGCAGGCACTGAAGCTTTCTTT	CASSLDRAGTEAFF
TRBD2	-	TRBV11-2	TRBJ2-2	TGTGCCAGCAGCCGCCTAGCGGGATCGGCCGGGGAGCTGTTTTTT	CASSRLAGSAGELFF
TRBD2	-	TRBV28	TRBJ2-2	TGTGCCAGCAGTTTATGGGGGACTAGAACCGGGGAGCTGTTTTTT	CASSLWGTRTGELFF
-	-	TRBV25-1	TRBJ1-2	TGTGCCAGCGGAGGGGCCTGGGGAGGCTACACCTTC	CASGGAWGGYTF
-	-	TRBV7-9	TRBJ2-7	TGTGCCAGCAGCTTGCGACTAGACGGTTACGAGCAGTACTTC	CASSLRLDGYEQYF
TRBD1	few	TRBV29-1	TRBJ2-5	TGCAGCGTTGCCGGGACAGGGGGCGAGACCCAGTACTTC	CSVAGTGGETQYF
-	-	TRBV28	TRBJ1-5	TGTGCCAGCAGAACCCTCAGGGCCAGCTATCAGCCCCAGCATTTT	CASRTLRASYQPQHF
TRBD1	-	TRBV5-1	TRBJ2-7	TGCGCCAGCAGCTTGGTCTTCGGGACAGACCGGGACGAGCAGTACTTC	CASSLVFGTDRDEQYF
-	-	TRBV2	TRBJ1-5	TGTGCCAGCAGTGAAGCGAGTTTCAATCAGCCCCAGCATTTT	CASSEASFNQPQHF
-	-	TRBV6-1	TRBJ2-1	TGTGCCAGCAGTCCCTCACTAGTCACTGAGCAGTTCTTC	CASSPSLVTEQFF
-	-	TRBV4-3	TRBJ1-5	TGCGCCAGCAGCCAAGATACTAATCAGCCCCAGCATTTT	CASSQDTNQPQHF
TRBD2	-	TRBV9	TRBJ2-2	TGTGCCAGCAGCCCTGGGCCGGGAGGGAGCACCGGGGAGCTGTTTTTT	CASSPGPGGSTGELFF
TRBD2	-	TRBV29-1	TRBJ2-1	TGCAGCGTTGTACTAGCGGGAGGTGATGAGCAGTTCTTC	CSVVLAGGDEQFF
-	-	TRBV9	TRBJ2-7	TGTGCCAGCAGCGTAGGAGGGAGGAGGACCTACGAGCAGTACTTC	CASSVGGRRTYEQYF
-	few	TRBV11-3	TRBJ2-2	TGTGCCAGCAGTCCAACAGGGCAGGGCGGGGAGCTGTTTTTT	CASSPTGQGGELFF
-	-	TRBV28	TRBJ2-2	TGTGCCAGCAGTTCTGGGGGCCACACCGGGGAGCTGTTTTTT	CASSSGGHTGELFF
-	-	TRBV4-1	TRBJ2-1	TGCGCCAGCAGCCAAAATCTAGCGATCTCTACCAATGAGCAGTTCTTC	CASSQNLAISTNEQFF
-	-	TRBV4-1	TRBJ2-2	TGCGCCAGCAGCCAAGGTAGGACAGTCTCGAACACCGGGGAGCTGTTTTTT	CASSQGRTVSNTGELFF
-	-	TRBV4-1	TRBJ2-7	TGCGCCAGCAGCCAAGCGATAGGCTCAGGGAATGGCTACGAGCAGTACTTC	CASSQAIGSGNGYEQYF
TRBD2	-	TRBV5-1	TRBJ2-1	TGCGCCAGCAGCTTGGTTCCCGGGAGGGAGTACAATGAGCAGTTCTTC	CASSLVPGREYNEQFF
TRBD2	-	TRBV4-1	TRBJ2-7	TGCGCCAGCGTATCCTCAAGCGGGAGGCCTACGAGGGAGCAGTACTTC	CASVSSSGRPTREQYF
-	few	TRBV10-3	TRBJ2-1	TGTGCCATCGGGTCCGGGGTTCTAATCTACAATGAGCAGTTCTTC	CAIGSGVLIYNEQFF
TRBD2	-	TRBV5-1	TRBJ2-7	TGCGCCAGCAGCACAACGGCTAGCGGACCATACGAGCAGTACTTC	CASSTTASGPYEQYF
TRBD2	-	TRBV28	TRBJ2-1	TGTGCCAGCGCTCCTCTCCTAGCGGGAGGGAAAAATGAGCAGTTCTTC	CASAPLLAGGKNEQFF
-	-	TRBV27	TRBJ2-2	TGTGCCAGCAGTCCTTTCCTGACGACCGCCGGGGAGCTGTTTTTT	CASSPFLTTAGELFF
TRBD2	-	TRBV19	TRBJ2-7	TGTGCCAGTAGTATAATAGCGGGAGGAAAGAACGAGCAGTACTTC	CASSIIAGGKNEQYF
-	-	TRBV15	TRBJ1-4	TGTGCCACCAGCAGAGAACGGGGGGGAAATGAAAAACTGTTTTTT	CATSRERGGNEKLFF
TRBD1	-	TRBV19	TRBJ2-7	TGTGCCAGTAGCGCCCTTGGACAGGGTAATTGGTACGAGCAGTACTTC	CASSALGQGNWYEQYF
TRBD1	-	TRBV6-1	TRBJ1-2	TGTGCCAGCAGTGATACAGGGGGTTTTAACTATGGCTACACCTTC	CASSDTGGFNYGYTF